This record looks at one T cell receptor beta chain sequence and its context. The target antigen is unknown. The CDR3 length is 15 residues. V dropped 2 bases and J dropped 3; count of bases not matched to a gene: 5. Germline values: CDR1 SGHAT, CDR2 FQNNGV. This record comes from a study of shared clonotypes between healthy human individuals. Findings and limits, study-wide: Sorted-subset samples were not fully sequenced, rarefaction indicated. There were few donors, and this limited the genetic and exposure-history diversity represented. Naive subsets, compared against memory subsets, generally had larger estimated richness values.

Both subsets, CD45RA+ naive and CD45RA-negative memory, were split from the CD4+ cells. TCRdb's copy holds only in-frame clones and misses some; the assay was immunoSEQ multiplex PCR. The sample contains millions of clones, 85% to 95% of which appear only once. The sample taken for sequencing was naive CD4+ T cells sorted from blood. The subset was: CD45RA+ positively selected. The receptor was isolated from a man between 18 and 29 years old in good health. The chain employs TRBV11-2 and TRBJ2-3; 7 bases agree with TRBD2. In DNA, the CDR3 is TGTGCCAGCAGCTTAAGGGCTAGCGGTACAGATACGCAGTATTTT. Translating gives CASSLRASGTDTQYF.